This TCR beta chain came from a study of technical replicates of blood from a few donors. Clones were sequenced by immunoSEQ multiplex PCR, and TCRdb holds only the in-frame ones, with some missing. Here the sample spans tens of thousands of clones, 90% to 95% being singletons. Sequenced sample: T cells isolated from PBMCs. The clonotype was recovered from a human donor in good health.

CDR3 sequence: CASIVAGGPSDTQYF. CDR3 bases: TGTGCCAGCATAGTAGCGGGAGGGCCCTCAGATACGCAGTATTTT. This chain links TRBV2 with TRBJ2-3, with 11 nucleotides matching TRBD2. V dropped 7 bases and J dropped 4; count of bases not matched to a gene: 7. The CDR3 is 15 amino acids. Per germline, CDR1 SNHLY and CDR2 FYNNEI.